A few counts support the clone carrying this T cell receptor beta chain. No antigen is known for it. This entry belongs to a study of PD-1 blockade in classical Hodgkin lymphoma. Study-level points and caveats: Nivolumab initiation under 1 year post-ASCT meant exclusion. Baseline diversity was lower in partial responders and progressors than complete responders.

Noted time point: cycle 4 day 1 (C4D1), after five to seven weeks of nivolumab. Every one of the patients relapsed after autologous stem cell transplantation (brentuximab vedotin exposure was variable). Clones were read by immunoSEQ multiplex PCR, and TCRdb kept only the in-frame ones, dropping some. This repertoire shows roughly 20,000 clones, 70% to 80% found once; its top ten account for over 15%. CDR3 size: 12 residues. Germline lookup yields CDR1 SGHRS and CDR2 YFSETQ. Trimming pared 1 base from V and 7 bases from J, leaving 6 bases between. The material was peripheral blood mononuclear cells (PBMCs), obtained before the fourth cycle of nivolumab. The gene calls are TRBV5-1 and TRBJ2-1; D is unresolved. The receptor was derived from a human donor with classical Hodgkin lymphoma. The CDR3 region is CASSLLGNEQFF. Written as DNA, the CDR3 is TGCGCCAGCAGCTTGTTAGGGAATGAGCAGTTCTTC.